This T cell receptor (beta chain) originates from a study of spatial heterogeneity in lung cancer. As for time point: blood at routine non-recurrence follow-up after resection. Every molecule of TCR cDNA had its own unique molecular identifier. One entry per CDR3 protein, called by TCRdb with MiXCR from the 5' RACE reads. The table includes about 38,000 distinct CDR3 sequences, over 6.5% detected once. This clonotype has ten or more counts. The antigen remains unidentified. Study-level points and caveats: At resection, ubiquitous expanded tumor TCRs appeared in blood more than at follow-up.

This clonotype was obtained from a male donor with early-stage non-small cell lung cancer. Specimen: PBMCs, collected at follow-up.

The CDR3 region has the DNA TGTGCCACCAGCAGAGAAATGAGGGAGTGGAACACTGAAGCTTTCTTT. It encodes CATSREMREWNTEAFF. The V and J genes are TRBV15 and TRBJ1-1; the D is unclear. This CDR3 is 16 amino acids long. V gave up 0 bases and J gave up 1 base, with 12 bases separating them. Germline V gene lookup returns CDR1 LNHNV and CDR2 YYDKDF (reference sequence).